Listed below are T cell receptor beta chains from one sample, sequenced in a study of T cells after posttransplantation cyclophosphamide. Here immunoSEQ multiplex PCR was the method, and the copy in TCRdb shows in-frame clones only, minus some. This repertoire holds tens of thousands of clones, and none appear only once. Sequenced: PBMCs. The origin of the receptors is a woman aged 45-60 years in good health and a related stem cell transplant donor. Each CDR3 is given with its conserved first and last residue. The D gene is left open where the match is weak. Some rows mark clone size as missing; the rest say once, few, many or name a class of expanded clone.

j_call	d_call	v_call	clone_size	cdr3_nt	cdr3_aa
TRBJ2-1	TRBD2	TRBV5-1	few	TGCGCCAGCAGCCTGGCAGCGGGGGCCGGCGCAAATGAGCAGTTCTTC	CASSLAAGAGANEQFF
TRBJ2-7	-	TRBV19	many	TGTGCCAGTGGGCAGGGTATCGACGAGCAGTACTTC	CASGQGIDEQYF
TRBJ1-4	TRBD1	TRBV4-1	many	TGCGCCAGCAGCTTACGATCCGGGACAGGGGGCAAGGAAAAACTGTTTTTT	CASSLRSGTGGKEKLFF
TRBJ2-5	-	TRBV7-2	few	TGTGCCAGCAGCTTAGCGGTCGGGGGGCCCTCTCCCCAGTACTTC	CASSLAVGGPSPQYF
TRBJ2-7	-	TRBV5-4	many	TGTGCCAGCAGCCCCCCCCACTCCTACGAGCAGTACTTC	CASSPPHSYEQYF
TRBJ2-3	-	TRBV28	-	TGTGCCAGCAGCCCCTATAATCGCGGCACAGATACGCAGTATTTT	CASSPYNRGTDTQYF
TRBJ2-7	TRBD1	TRBV19	many	TGTGCCAGCAGCCTGACAGGGAGCTCCTACGAGCAGTACTTC	CASSLTGSSYEQYF
TRBJ2-1	TRBD1	TRBV5-4	many	TGTGCCAGCAGCTCGATGGTACAGGGGGACTACAATGAGCAGTTCTTC	CASSSMVQGDYNEQFF
TRBJ1-3	TRBD1	TRBV7-9	many	TGTGCCAGCCTAACAGGGGACCTTTTGGATAGCTCTGGAAACACCATATATTTT	CASLTGDLLDSSGNTIYF
TRBJ1-6	-	TRBV6-5	-	TGTGCCAGCAGCCGGTGGGGCGGAGATTCACCCCTCCACTTT	CASSRWGGDSPLHF
TRBJ2-1	TRBD1	TRBV6-1	-	TGTGCCAGCAGTGAATTGAGGCGACAGGGATACAATGAGCAGTTCTTC	CASSELRRQGYNEQFF
TRBJ1-2	-	TRBV7-2	many	TGTGCCAGCAGCTTTACGTCAGGGGACTATGGCTACACCTTC	CASSFTSGDYGYTF
TRBJ2-7	TRBD1	TRBV11-2	many	TGTGCCAGCAGCTACTCCGGGACAGGAAAATACGAGCAGTACTTC	CASSYSGTGKYEQYF
TRBJ2-3	-	TRBV5-4	many	TGCGCCAGCAGCCAAACTTCTAGCACAGATACGCAGTATTTT	CASSQTSSTDTQYF
TRBJ2-6	-	TRBV7-3	many	TGTGCCAGCAGCTTAATAGGAGGCGACGCGACCTCTGGGGCCAACGTCCTGACTTTC	CASSLIGGDATSGANVLTF
TRBJ1-3	TRBD1	TRBV28	many	TGTGCCAGCAGTGTACTAGGACAGGGCGGAAACACCATATATTTT	CASSVLGQGGNTIYF
TRBJ2-3	TRBD2	TRBV9	few	TGTGCCAGCAGCGTAGGATCAGCGGGGGGCCGCGATACGCAGTATTTT	CASSVGSAGGRDTQYF
TRBJ2-2	TRBD2	TRBV27	many	TGTGCCAGCAGTTTATCCCCGGGGCGGGGGAGCACCGGGGAGCTGTTTTTT	CASSLSPGRGSTGELFF
TRBJ1-2	TRBD1	TRBV5-6	many	TGTGCCAGCAGCGCTAAAGGACAGGGAGGCGGCTACACCTTC	CASSAKGQGGGYTF
TRBJ2-3	-	TRBV9	many	TGTGCCAGCAGCGTAGGAACGGGGTATAGGGATACGCAGTATTTT	CASSVGTGYRDTQYF
TRBJ1-4	-	TRBV5-1	many	TGCGCCAGCAGCTCAGATCCCTGGAACAGGGCGGGTAATGAAAAACTGTTTTTT	CASSSDPWNRAGNEKLFF
TRBJ2-4	-	TRBV2	many	TGTGCCAGCAGTGAGAGACGGGGTCTAGCCAAAAACATTCAGTACTTC	CASSERRGLAKNIQYF
TRBJ2-4	TRBD1	TRBV9	many	TGTGCCAGCAGCCCACAGACAGGGATGGGAAACATTCAGTACTTC	CASSPQTGMGNIQYF
TRBJ2-2	TRBD2	TRBV2	many	TGTGCCAGCAGTGAAGCGGGGGGGTTCGGGCTGTTTTTT	CASSEAGGFGLFF
TRBJ1-2	-	TRBV28	many	TGTGCCAGCAGCTTCCGGTTGGCGGGTGGCTACACCTTC	CASSFRLAGGYTF
TRBJ2-2	TRBD2	TRBV9	many	TGTGCCAGCAGCGCCGCCGGGACTAGCGGCTCCGGGGAGCTGTTTTTT	CASSAAGTSGSGELFF
TRBJ2-6	-	TRBV28	many	TGTGCCAGCACCCCGAGAGGCCCCTCTGGGGCCAACGTCCTGACTTTC	CASTPRGPSGANVLTF
TRBJ2-7	-	TRBV28	many	TGTGCCAGCAGTCGGGTTTACGAGCAGTACTTC	CASSRVYEQYF
TRBJ2-3	-	TRBV9	many	TGTGCCAGCAGCGTAAGGGCAGGGGATACGCAGTATTTT	CASSVRAGDTQYF
TRBJ1-3	-	TRBV7-2	many	TGTGCCAGCACCCAAACCCACCACTTGCGACAGGTAGGAAACACCATATATTTT	CASTQTHHLRQVGNTIYF
TRBJ2-7	-	TRBV29-1	many	TGCAGCGTGGCGGCGCCGGGCTCCTACGAGCAGTACTTC	CSVAAPGSYEQYF
TRBJ1-5	TRBD1	TRBV13	many	TGTGCCAGCAGCTCTAACAGGGGTCAGCCCCAGCATTTT	CASSSNRGQPQHF
TRBJ2-7	TRBD1	TRBV5-1	many	TGCGCCAGCAGCTTGGACTCAGGGGGCGGCTACGAGCAGTACTTC	CASSLDSGGGYEQYF
TRBJ1-2	-	TRBV27	many	TGTGCCAGCAGTTGGGGAGATAACTATGGCTACACCTTC	CASSWGDNYGYTF
TRBJ1-1	-	TRBV30	many	TGTGCCTGGAGTGTACTTTGGACTGCAGATTTGCTGAACACTGAAGCTTTCTTT	CAWSVLWTADLLNTEAFF
TRBJ1-2	-	TRBV6-4	many	TGTGCCAGCAGTGACTTCCAGGGGCGCTACACCTTC	CASSDFQGRYTF
TRBJ1-2	-	TRBV19	many	TGTGCCAGTAGTAACCGCCTAGGAGGGAGGGGAAACTATGGCTACACCTTC	CASSNRLGGRGNYGYTF
TRBJ2-6	-	TRBV19	many	TGTGCCATCAGGCCGTCCGGGGCCAACGTCCTGACTTTC	CAIRPSGANVLTF
TRBJ2-5	-	TRBV28	few	TGTGCCAGCAGTTTACTACTACAAGAGACCCAGTACTTC	CASSLLLQETQYF
TRBJ2-7	-	TRBV28	many	TGTGCCGCCGCGACGGACAACTTCTACGAGCAGTACTTC	CAAATDNFYEQYF
TRBJ1-2	-	TRBV29-1	-	TGCAGCGATAGGGACTGGCAGTCCACCGGCTACACCTTC	CSDRDWQSTGYTF
TRBJ2-7	-	TRBV7-9	many	TGTGCCAGCAGCCCGGTGAGAGGGTACGAGCAGTACTTC	CASSPVRGYEQYF
TRBJ2-1	TRBD2	TRBV7-9	-	TGTGCCAGCAGCTTAGCTAGGACTAGCGGGGGGCAGGATGAGCAGTTCTTC	CASSLARTSGGQDEQFF
TRBJ2-3	-	TRBV6-4	many	TGTGCCAGCAGTGACTCGGCAGAACACACAGATACGCAGTATTTT	CASSDSAEHTDTQYF
TRBJ2-1	-	TRBV19	many	TGTGCCAGCCGACCGGGGTTGAGCTCCTACAATGAGCAGTTCTTC	CASRPGLSSYNEQFF
TRBJ1-3	-	TRBV7-2	many	TGTGCCAGCAGCCCGAGAAGCTCTGGAAACACCATATATTTT	CASSPRSSGNTIYF
TRBJ2-7	TRBD1	TRBV29-1	many	TGCAGCGTTGAGGGACAGGGGGCCTTCGAGCAGTACTTC	CSVEGQGAFEQYF
TRBJ1-1	-	TRBV6-6	-	TGTGCCAGCAGTTACGCTGGGCCGGAGGACACTGAAGCTTTCTTT	CASSYAGPEDTEAFF
TRBJ2-6	TRBD1	TRBV7-8	many	TGTGCCAGCAGCCCGACAGGGGGAAGTGGGGCCAACGTCCTGACTTTC	CASSPTGGSGANVLTF
TRBJ1-5	-	TRBV18	many	TGTGCCAGCTCACCAACACAGGGTAGCAATCAGCCCCAGCATTTT	CASSPTQGSNQPQHF
TRBJ1-2	TRBD1	TRBV11-2	-	TGTGCCAGCAGCTTAGAGGCAGGGGGCTATGGCTACACCTTC	CASSLEAGGYGYTF
TRBJ1-5	TRBD1	TRBV5-3	many	TGTGCCAGAAGCGCAAGGACAGGGGGCGGGCAGCCCCAGCATTTT	CARSARTGGGQPQHF
TRBJ2-3	TRBD2	TRBV19	many	TGTGCCAGTAGTATGGGTAGCGGGGAATTCGCAGATACGCAGTATTTT	CASSMGSGEFADTQYF
TRBJ1-2	-	TRBV4-1	many	TGCGCCAGCAGCCAAGTTACGGTTCTTAACTATGGCTACACCTTC	CASSQVTVLNYGYTF